This T cell receptor beta chain is drawn from a study of T cells after yellow fever vaccination (dated by TCRdb to the late 2010s). Notes on the research overall: The SMART-Seq v4 Ultra Low Input RNA kit was used to prepare libraries from fractions with low cell numbers. Bulk TCR alpha and beta repertoires were sequenced longitudinally to track T-cell clones before and after primary and booster YFV17D yellow fever vaccination. Two healthy male donors, one aged 18 to 30 and one aged 30 to 40 years, were included in the cohort. Blood samples were taken at several timepoints before and after primary and secondary immunization, and bulk PBMC replicates and cell subsets were isolated.

Sample treatment or condition, as interpreted from the label and publication: live attenuated yellow fever vaccine strain. A standard Ficoll-Paque protocol was used to isolate PBMCs from peripheral blood. Dynabeads CD4 and CD8 positive selection kits were used to isolate CD4 and CD8 T-cell fractions. TriZol was used to extract RNA from bulk PBMCs, CD4 and CD8 fractions, and dextramer-positive and dextramer-negative fractions. In the germline V gene, CDR1 corresponds to SGHVS and CDR2 to FNYEAQ. The CDR3 holds 14 amino acids from the cysteine to the phenylalanine. The kept DNA is CDR3 alone, 42 bases in frame from the first base. V and J are truncated by 5 bases and 5 bases respectively, leaving an intervening sequence of 15 bases. At least ten counts were recorded for this clonotype. Its antigen remains undetermined. Nothing much larger sits one base from this clone, and base qualities are not available.

Results and caveats for the whole study, not just this receptor: The secondary T-cell response was found to be weaker but faster than the primary response, with a peak reached on day 5 rather than on day 15. Computational filtering was needed because FACS-sorted repertoires could contain abundant contaminating clonotypes from the bulk population. The study included only two donors, which limits how far the findings can be generalized. After the booster, most of the clones that had expanded following primary vaccination were detected again (approximately 96% of CD4 and 85% to 90% of CD8), which suggests that memory was broadly maintained. A small share of clonotypes was detected in both CD4 and CD8 compartments, with the overlap likely arising from convergent recombination.

For sequencing, an Illumina NovaSeq 6000 was employed. TCR cDNA was synthesized by 5'RACE template switching, through which a universal primer site and unique molecular identifiers were introduced. Priming of cDNA synthesis was performed from both the TCR alpha and TCR beta constant segments. Two PCR steps were used to amplify libraries, with sample barcodes and sequencing adapters being added in the second step. Sequencing of libraries was performed on Illumina HiSeq 2500 (2x100 bp) or NovaSeq (2x150 bp). Per the source publication's procedure: MIGEC was used to demultiplex reads and collapse the reads into UMI consensus sequences, and MiXCR was used for V(D)J alignment. Vaccine-responding clonotypes were identified with edgeR using replicate PBMC samples, with FDR below 0.01 and a log2 fold change above 5 up to day 15 being required. Each bulk clonotype was labeled CD4 or CD8 based on which sequenced repertoire, CD4 or CD8, contained the clonotype at higher abundance. TCRdb applied fastp at Q25 and MiXCR to the public reads, then kept only in-frame beta chains. Rows matching on CDR3 protein sequence are summarized as one entry with the most common DNA and genes. For this entry, the V and J calls and clone size follow TCRdb and not the study's own pipeline. Here the sample has about 99,000 distinct CDR3 sequences; about 6% occur a single time. The ten largest clones represent about 41% of the sample.

The chain uses TRBV7-6 and TRBJ2-5, with TRBD2 as a weak D call on 6 bases. The starting material was CD8+ T cells sorted from PBMCs, obtained 10 days after the yellow fever booster vaccination. The sequence came from a young man who received the YFV17D yellow fever vaccine. The CDR3 protein is CASSPGGLGETQYF. The DNA sequence is TGTGCCAGCAGCCCCGGGGGACTCGGGGAGACCCAGTACTTC. Extended through the reference TRBV7-6 and TRBJ2-5 proteins, this CDR3 yields the full variable domain: GAGVSQSPRYKVTKRGQDVALRCDPISGHVSLYWYRQALGQGPEFLTYFNYEAQQDKSGLPNDRFSAERPEGSISTLTIQRTEQRDSAMYRCASSPGGLGETQYFGPGTRLLVL.